These T cell receptor beta chains were read from a single sample in a study of HIV-infected patients and healthy controls. TCRdb used MiXCR to reprocess the 5' RACE reads, holding one entry per CDR3 protein. The sample yields about 63,000 distinct CDR3 sequences, about a sixth seen once. The sequenced sample consisted of CD4+ T cells from blood. Every receptor here comes from a human donor in good health. CDR3s include the opening cysteine and the closing phenylalanine or tryptophan. Each record gives: clone size, V gene, D gene, J gene, CDR3 protein, CDR3 DNA. The D gene is left open where the match is weak. The size entry is marked missing in some rows and otherwise reads once, few, many or a size class.

.	TRBV14	TRBD1	TRBJ1-2	CASSQSLQGTGYTF	TGTGCCAGCAGCCAGTCCCTACAGGGGACCGGCTACACCTTC
many	TRBV7-2	.	TRBJ2-1	CASSLLGQTSYNEQFF	TGTGCCAGCAGCTTGCTCGGACAGACATCCTACAATGAGCAGTTCTTC
.	TRBV6-6	.	TRBJ2-7	CASSYSRYEQYF	TGTGCCAGCAGTTACTCACGCTACGAGCAGTACTTC
few	TRBV6-6	.	TRBJ1-2	CASAESRNYGYTF	TGTGCCAGCGCAGAGAGCAGGAACTATGGCTACACCTTC
many	TRBV4-3	.	TRBJ2-3	CASSRRERTDTQYF	TGCGCCAGCAGCCGCAGGGAAAGAACAGATACGCAGTATTTT
.	TRBV20-1	.	TRBJ2-4	CSGEERVGKNIQYF	TGCAGTGGAGAGGAGCGGGTTGGCAAAAACATTCAGTACTTC
.	TRBV20-1	TRBD1	TRBJ2-7	CSARDRDRGFDEQYF	TGCAGTGCTAGAGATAGGGACAGGGGGTTCGACGAGCAGTACTTC
few	TRBV7-9	TRBD2	TRBJ2-5	CASSLKRLADQETQYF	TGTGCCAGCAGCTTAAAAAGGCTAGCGGACCAAGAGACCCAGTACTTC
few	TRBV7-2	.	TRBJ2-7	CASSPNLLGYEQYF	TGTGCCAGCAGCCCGAACCTCCTCGGATACGAGCAGTACTTC
.	TRBV7-2	.	TRBJ1-1	CASSREGVLAFF	TGTGCCAGCAGCCGCGAGGGGGTCCTAGCTTTCTTT
many	TRBV28	.	TRBJ2-7	CASSLNLAPEQYF	TGTGCCAGCAGCCTCAACTTGGCTCCCGAGCAGTACTTC
few	TRBV18	TRBD1	TRBJ2-7	CASSPFRGRSYEQYF	TGTGCCAGCTCACCTTTCAGGGGGCGCAGCTACGAGCAGTACTTC